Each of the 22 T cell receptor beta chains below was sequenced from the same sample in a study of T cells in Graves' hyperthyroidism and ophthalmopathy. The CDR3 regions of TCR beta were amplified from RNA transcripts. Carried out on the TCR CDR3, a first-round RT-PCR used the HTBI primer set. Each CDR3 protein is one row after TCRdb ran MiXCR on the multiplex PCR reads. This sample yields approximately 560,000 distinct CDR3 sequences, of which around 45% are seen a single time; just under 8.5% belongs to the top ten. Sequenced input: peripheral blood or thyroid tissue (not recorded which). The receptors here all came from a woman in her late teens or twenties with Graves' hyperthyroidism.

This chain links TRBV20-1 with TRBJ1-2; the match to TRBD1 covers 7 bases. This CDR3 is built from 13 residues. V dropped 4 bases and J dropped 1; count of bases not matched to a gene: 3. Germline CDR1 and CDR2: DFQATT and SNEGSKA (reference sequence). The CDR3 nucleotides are TGCAGTGCTAAGGGGGCTATTAACTATGGCTACACCTTC. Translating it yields CSAKGAINYGYTF.

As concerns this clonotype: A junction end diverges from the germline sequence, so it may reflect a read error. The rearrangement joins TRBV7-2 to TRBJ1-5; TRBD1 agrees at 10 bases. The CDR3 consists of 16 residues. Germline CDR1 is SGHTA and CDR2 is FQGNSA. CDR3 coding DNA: TGCGCCAGCAGCCAAGACGGGACAGGGGTCAGGCAGCCCCAGCATTTT. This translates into CASSQDGTGVRQPQHF.

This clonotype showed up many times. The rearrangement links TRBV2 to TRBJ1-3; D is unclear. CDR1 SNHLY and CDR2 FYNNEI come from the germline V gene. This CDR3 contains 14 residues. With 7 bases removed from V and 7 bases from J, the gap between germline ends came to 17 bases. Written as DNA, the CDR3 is TGTGCCAGCATTACCGGGTCTGCGCTGAACACCATATATTTT. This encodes CASITGSALNTIYF.

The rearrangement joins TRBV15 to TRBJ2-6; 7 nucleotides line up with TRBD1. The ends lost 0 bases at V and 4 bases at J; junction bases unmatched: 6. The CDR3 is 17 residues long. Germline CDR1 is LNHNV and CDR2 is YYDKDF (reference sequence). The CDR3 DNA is TGTGCCACCAGCAGAGATCTCCCGGGACAGGGGGCCAACGTCCTGACTTTC. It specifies CATSRDLPGQGANVLTF.

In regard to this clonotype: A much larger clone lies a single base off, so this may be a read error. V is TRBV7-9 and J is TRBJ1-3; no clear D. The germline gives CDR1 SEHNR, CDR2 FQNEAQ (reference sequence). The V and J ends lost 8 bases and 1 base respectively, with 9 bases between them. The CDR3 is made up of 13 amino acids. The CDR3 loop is CASGRASGNTIYF. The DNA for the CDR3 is TGTGCCAGCGGTCGGGCGTCTGGAAACACCATATATTTT. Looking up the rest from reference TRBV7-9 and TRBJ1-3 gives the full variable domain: DTGVSQNPRHKITKRGQNVTFRCDPISEHNRLYWYRQTLGQGPEFLTYFQNEAQLEKSRLLSDRFSAERPKGSFSTLEIQRTEQGDSAMYLCASGRASGNTIYFGEGSWLTVV.

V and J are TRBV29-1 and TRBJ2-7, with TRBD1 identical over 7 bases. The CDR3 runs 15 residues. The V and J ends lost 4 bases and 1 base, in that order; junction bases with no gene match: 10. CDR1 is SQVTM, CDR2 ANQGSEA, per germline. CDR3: CSVVSGDRESYEQYF. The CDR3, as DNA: TGCAGCGTTGTTTCCGGGGACAGAGAGTCCTACGAGCAGTACTTC.

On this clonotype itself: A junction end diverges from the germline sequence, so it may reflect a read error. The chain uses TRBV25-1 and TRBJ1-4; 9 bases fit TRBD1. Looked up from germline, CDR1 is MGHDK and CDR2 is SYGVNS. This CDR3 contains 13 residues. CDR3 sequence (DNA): TGCAGCCCGGCCGGGACAGGGTATGAAAAACTGTTTTTT. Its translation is CSPAGTGYEKLFF.

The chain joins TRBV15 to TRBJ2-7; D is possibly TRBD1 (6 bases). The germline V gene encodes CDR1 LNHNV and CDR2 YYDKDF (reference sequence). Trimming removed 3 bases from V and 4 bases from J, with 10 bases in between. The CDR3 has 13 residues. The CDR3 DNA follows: TGTGCCACCAGCAGCGGGACAACATACGAGCAGTACTTC. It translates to CATSSGTTYEQYF.

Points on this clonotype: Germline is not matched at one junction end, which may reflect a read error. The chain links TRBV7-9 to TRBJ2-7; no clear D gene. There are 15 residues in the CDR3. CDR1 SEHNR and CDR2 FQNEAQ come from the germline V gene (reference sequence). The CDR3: CASSEVKGVAGEQYF. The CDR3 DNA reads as TGCGCCAGCAGCGAAGTAAAAGGAGTCGCCGGCGAGCAGTACTTC.

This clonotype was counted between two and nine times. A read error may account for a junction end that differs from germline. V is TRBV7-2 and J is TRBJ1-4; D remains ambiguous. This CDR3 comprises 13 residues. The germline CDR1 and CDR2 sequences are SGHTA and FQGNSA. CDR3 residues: CASSPTPNEKLFF. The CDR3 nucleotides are TGTGCCAGCAGTCCAACCCCTAACGAAAAACTGTTTTTT.

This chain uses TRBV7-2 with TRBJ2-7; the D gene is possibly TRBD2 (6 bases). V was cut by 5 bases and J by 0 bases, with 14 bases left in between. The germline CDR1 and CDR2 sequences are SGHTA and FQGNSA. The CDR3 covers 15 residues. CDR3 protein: CASSQGAGSSYEQYF. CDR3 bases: TGTGCCAGCAGCCAAGGGGCGGGGAGCTCCTACGAGCAGTACTTC.

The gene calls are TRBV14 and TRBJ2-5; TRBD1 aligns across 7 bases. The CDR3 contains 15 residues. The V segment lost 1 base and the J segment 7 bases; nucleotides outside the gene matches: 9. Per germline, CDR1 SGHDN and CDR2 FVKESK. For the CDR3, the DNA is TGTGCCAGCAGCCAAGGCCTCACAGGGGTAGGGACCCAGTACTTC. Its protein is CASSQGLTGVGTQYF.

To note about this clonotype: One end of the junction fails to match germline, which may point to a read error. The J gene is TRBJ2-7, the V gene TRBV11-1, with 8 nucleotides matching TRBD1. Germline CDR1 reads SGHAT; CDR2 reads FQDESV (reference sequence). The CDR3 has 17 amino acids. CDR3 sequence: CVSSLAKRTGSPYEQYF. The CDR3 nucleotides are TGTGTCAGCAGCTTAGCGAAGAGGACAGGGAGTCCCTACGAGCAGTACTTC.

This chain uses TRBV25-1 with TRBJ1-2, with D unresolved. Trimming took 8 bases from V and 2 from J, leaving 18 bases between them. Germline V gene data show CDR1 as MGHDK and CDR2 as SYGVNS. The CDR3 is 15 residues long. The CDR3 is CASSRGFEQNYGYTF. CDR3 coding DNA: TGTGCCAGCTCCCGAGGGTTCGAGCAGAACTATGGCTACACCTTC.

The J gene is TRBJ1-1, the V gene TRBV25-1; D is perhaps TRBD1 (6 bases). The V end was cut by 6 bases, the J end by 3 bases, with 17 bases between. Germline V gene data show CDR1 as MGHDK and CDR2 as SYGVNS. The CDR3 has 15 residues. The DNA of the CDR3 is TGTGCCAGCAGCTTGGCAGGGAAGGGGGACACTGAAGCTTTCTTT. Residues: CASSLAGKGDTEAFF. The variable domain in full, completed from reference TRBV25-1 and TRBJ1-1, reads EADIYQTPRYLVIGTGKKITLECSQTMGHDKMYWYQQDPGMELHLIHYSYGVNSTEKGDLSSESTVSRIRTEHFPLTLESARPSHTSQYLCASSLAGKGDTEAFFGQGTRLTVV.

CDR3 region: CASSEIQGVGDYTF. CDR3 bases: TGTGCCAGCAGTGAAATACAGGGGGTTGGTGACTACACCTTC. The chain combines TRBV2 with TRBJ1-2, with 8 bases matching TRBD1. The J segment lost 10 bases and the V segment lost 2 bases, leaving 9 bases of the junction unmatched. The germline V gene encodes CDR1 SNHLY and CDR2 FYNNEI. This CDR3 has 14 amino acids.

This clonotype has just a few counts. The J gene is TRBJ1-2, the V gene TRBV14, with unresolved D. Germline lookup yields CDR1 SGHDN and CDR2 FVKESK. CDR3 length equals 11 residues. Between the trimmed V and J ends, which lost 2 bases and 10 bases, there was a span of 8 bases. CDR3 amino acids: CASSQHFAYTF. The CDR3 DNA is TGTGCCAGCAGCCAACACTTCGCCTACACCTTC.

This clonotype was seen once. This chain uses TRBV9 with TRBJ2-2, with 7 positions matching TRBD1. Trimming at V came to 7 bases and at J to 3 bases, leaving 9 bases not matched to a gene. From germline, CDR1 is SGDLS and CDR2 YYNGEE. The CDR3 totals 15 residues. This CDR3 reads CASERGRLDTGELFF. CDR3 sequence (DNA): TGTGCCAGCGAGAGGGGGCGGTTGGACACCGGGGAGCTGTTTTTT.

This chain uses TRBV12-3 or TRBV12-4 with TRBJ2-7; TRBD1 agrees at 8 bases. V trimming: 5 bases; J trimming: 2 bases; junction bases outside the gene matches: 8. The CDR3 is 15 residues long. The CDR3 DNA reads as TGTGCCAGCAGTCAAGGGCCAGGGGGCGCCTACGAGCAGTACTTC. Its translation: CASSQGPGGAYEQYF.

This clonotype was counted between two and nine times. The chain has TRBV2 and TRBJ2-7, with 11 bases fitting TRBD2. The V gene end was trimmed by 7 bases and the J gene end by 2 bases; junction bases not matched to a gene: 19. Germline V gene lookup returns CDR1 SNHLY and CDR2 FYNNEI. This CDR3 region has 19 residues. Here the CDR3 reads CASTRTVHSGRATAYEQYF. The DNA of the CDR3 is TGTGCCAGCACTCGGACAGTGCATAGCGGGAGGGCCACAGCCTACGAGCAGTACTTC.

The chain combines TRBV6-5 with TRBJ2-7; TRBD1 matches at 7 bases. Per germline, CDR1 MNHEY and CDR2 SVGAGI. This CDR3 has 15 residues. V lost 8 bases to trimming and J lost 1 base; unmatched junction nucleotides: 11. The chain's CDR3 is CASGHPGTASYEQYF. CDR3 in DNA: TGTGCCAGCGGGCACCCAGGGACAGCTTCCTACGAGCAGTACTTC.

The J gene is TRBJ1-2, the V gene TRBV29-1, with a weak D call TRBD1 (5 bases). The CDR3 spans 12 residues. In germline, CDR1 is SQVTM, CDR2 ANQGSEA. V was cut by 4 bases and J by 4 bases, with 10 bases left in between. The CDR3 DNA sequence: TGCAGCGTTGGCAGGGTGGGCTATGGCTACACCTTC. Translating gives CSVGRVGYGYTF.